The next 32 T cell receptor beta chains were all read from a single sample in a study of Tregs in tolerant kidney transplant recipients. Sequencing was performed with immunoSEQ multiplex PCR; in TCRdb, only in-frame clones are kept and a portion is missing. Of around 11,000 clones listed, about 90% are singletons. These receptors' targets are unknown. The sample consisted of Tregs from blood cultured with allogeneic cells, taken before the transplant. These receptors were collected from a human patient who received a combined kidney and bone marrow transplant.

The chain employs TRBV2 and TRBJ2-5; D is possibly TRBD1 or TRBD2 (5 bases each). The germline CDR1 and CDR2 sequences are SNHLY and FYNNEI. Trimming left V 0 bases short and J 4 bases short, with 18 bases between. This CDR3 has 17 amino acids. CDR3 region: CASSEALRGGRRETQYF. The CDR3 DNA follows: TGTGCCAGCAGTGAAGCGCTTCGTGGGGGAAGGAGAGAGACCCAGTACTTC.

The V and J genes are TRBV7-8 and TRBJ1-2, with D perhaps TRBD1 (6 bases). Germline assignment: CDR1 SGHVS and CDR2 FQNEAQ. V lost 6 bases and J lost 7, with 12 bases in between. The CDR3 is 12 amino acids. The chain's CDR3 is CASSFQTGGYTF. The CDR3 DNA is TGTGCCAGCAGTTTCCAGACAGGTGGCTACACCTTC.

For the CDR3, the DNA is TGTGCCAGCAGCAAAGCGCAGGACAGGACTATCGACTCCTACAATGAGCAGTTCTTC. As protein: CASSKAQDRTIDSYNEQFF. This rearrangement joins TRBV21-1 to TRBJ2-1; TRBD1 is taken as the D call from the table, unchecked against the DNA. TRBV21-1 is a pseudogene. The CDR3 loop spans 19 amino acids.

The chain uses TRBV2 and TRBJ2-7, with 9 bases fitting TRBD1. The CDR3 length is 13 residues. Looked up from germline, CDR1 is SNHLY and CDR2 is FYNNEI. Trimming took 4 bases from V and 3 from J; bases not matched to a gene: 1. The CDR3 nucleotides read TGTGCCAGCAGTGTGACAGGGGGCTACGAGCAGTACTTC. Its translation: CASSVTGGYEQYF.

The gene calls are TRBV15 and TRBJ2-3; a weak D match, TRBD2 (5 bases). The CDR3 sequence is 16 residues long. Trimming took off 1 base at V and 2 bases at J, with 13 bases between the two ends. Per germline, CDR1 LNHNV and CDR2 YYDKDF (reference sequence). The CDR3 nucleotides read TGTGCCACCAGCAGAGCCGTAGGACTTTCCACAGATACGCAGTATTTT. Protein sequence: CATSRAVGLSTDTQYF.

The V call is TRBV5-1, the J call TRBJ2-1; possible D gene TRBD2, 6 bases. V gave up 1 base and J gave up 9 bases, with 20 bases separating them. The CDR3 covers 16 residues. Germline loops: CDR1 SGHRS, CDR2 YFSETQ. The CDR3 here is CASSLRLGIGRPEQFF. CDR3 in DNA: TGCGCCAGCAGCTTGCGCTTGGGTATAGGGAGGCCTGAGCAGTTCTTC.

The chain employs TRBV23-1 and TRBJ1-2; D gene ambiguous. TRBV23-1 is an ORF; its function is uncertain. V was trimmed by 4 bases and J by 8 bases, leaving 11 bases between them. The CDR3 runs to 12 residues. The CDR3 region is CASSRARGGYTF. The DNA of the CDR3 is TGCGCCAGCAGTCGGGCCCGAGGAGGCTACACCTTC.

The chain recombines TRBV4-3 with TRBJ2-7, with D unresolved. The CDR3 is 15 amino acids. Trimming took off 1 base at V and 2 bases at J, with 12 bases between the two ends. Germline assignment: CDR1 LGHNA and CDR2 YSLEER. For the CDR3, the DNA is TGCGCCAGCAGCCAAGGGGCGGTAAAACCCTACGAGCAGTACTTC. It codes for CASSQGAVKPYEQYF.

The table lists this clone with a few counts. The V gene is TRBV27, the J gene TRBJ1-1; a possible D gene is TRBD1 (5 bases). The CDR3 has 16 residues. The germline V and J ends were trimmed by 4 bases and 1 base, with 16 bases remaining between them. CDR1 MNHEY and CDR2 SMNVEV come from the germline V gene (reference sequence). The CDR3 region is CASSYRGRQGNTEAFF. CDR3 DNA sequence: TGTGCCAGCAGTTATAGGGGAAGGCAGGGGAACACTGAAGCTTTCTTT.

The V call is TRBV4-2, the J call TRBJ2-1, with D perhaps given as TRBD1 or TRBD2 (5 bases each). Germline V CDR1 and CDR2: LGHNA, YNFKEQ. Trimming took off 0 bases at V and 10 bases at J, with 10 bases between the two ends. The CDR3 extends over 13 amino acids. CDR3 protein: CASSQDRDREQFF. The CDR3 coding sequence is TGTGCCAGCAGCCAAGATAGGGACCGAGAGCAGTTCTTC.

Here the CDR3 reads CASTNRPGGYEQYF. CDR3 coding DNA: TGCGCCAGCACTAACCGTCCCGGGGGCTACGAGCAGTACTTC. This chain joins TRBV5-1 and TRBJ2-7; D is possibly TRBD2 (6 bases). Deletions cut 6 bases from V and 3 bases from J, with 16 bases between. Germline CDR1 is SGHRS and CDR2 is YFSETQ. The CDR3 has 14 amino acids.

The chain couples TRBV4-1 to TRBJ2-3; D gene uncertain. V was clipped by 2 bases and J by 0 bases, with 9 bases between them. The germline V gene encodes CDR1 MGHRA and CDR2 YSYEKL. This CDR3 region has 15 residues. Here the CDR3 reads CASSQITPSTDTQYF. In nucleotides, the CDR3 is TGCGCCAGCAGCCAAATAACGCCTAGCACAGATACGCAGTATTTT.

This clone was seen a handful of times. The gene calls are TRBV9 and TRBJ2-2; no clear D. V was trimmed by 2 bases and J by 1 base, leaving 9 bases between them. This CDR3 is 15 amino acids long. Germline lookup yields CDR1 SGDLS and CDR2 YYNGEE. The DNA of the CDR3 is TGTGCCAGCAGCGTGCAAGTCGGGAACACCGGGGAGCTGTTTTTT. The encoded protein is CASSVQVGNTGELFF. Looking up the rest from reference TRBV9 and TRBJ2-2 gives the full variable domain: DSGVTQTPKHLITATGQRVTLRCSPRSGDLSVYWYQQSLDQGLQFLIQYYNGEERAKGNILERFSAQQFPDLHSELNLSSLELGDSALYFCASSVQVGNTGELFFGEGSRLTVL.

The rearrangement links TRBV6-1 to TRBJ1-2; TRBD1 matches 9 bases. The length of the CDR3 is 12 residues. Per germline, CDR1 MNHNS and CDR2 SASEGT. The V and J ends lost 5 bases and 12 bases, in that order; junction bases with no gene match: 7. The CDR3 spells CASSLTNRGHTF. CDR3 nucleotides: TGTGCCAGCAGTTTGACCAACAGGGGGCACACCTTC.

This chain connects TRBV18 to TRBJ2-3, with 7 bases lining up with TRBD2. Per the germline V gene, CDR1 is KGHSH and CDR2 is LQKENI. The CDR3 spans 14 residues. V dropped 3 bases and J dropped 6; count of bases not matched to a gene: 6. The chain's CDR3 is CASSPRGEVDTQYF. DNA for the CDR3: TGTGCCAGCTCACCTCGGGGGGAGGTGGATACGCAGTATTTT.

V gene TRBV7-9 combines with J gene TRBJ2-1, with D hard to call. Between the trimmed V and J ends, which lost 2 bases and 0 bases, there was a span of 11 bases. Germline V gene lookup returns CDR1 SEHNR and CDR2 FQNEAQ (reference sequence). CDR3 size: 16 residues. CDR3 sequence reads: CASSLSIRSSYNEQFF. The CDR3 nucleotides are TGTGCCAGCAGCTTATCCATCAGAAGCTCCTACAATGAGCAGTTCTTC.

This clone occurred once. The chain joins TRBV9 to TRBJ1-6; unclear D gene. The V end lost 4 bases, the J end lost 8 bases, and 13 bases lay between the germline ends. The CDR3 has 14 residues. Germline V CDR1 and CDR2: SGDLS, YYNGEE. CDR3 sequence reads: CASSIRDAYSPLHF. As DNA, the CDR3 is TGTGCCAGCAGCATTAGGGATGCCTATTCACCCCTCCACTTT.

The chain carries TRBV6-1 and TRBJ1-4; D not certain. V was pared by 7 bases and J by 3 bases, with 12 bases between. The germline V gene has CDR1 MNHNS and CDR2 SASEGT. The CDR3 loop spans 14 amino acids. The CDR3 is CASMTSAANEKLFF. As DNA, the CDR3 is TGTGCCAGCATGACGAGCGCCGCTAATGAAAAACTGTTTTTT.

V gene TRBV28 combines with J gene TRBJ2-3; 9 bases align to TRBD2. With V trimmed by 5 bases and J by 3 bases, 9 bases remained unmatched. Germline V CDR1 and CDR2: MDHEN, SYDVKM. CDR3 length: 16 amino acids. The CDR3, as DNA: TGTGCCAGCAGTATCCGAGCGGGGGGAGGAACAGATACGCAGTATTTT. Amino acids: CASSIRAGGGTDTQYF.

CDR3 bases: TGTGCCAGCAGTACCGACCGATTCTCCGAGCAGTACTTC. Translating gives CASSTDRFSEQYF. The chain has TRBV2 and TRBJ2-7; D is uncertain. The CDR3 extends over 13 amino acids. Deletions cut 5 bases from V and 6 bases from J, with 14 bases between. In germline, CDR1 is SNHLY, CDR2 FYNNEI.

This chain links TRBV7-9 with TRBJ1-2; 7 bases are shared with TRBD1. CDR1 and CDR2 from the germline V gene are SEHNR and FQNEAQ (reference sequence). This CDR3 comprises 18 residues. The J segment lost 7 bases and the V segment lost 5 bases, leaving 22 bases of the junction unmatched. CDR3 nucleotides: TGTGCCAGCAGCCGGGGACCCCTGAGAACAGGGGTGTATAGTGGCTACACCTTC. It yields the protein CASSRGPLRTGVYSGYTF.

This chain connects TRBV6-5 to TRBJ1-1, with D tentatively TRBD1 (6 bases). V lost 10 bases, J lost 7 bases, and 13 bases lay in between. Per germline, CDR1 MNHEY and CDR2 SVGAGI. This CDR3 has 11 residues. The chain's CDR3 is CATTRGSEAFF. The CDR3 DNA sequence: TGTGCCACAACTAGGGGGAGTGAAGCTTTCTTT.

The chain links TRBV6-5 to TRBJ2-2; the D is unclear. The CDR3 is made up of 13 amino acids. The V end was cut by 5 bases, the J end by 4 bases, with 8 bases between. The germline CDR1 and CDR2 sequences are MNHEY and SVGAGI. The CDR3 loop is CASSRRFTGELFF. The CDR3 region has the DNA TGTGCCAGCAGTCGCCGTTTCACCGGGGAGCTGTTTTTT.

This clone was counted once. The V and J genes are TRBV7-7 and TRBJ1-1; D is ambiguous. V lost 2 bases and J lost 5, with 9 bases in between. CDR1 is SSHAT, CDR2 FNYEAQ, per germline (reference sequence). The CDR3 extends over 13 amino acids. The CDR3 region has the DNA TGTGCCAGCAGCTTATCAACGGGAACTGAAGCTTTCTTT. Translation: CASSLSTGTEAFF.

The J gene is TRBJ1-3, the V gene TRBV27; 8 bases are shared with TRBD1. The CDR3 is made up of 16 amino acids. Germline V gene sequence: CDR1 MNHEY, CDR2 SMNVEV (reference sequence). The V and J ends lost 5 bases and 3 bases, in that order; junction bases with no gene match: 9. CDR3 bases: TGTGCCAGCAGTCACACCAGGGGGCTTGGTGGAAACACCATATATTTT. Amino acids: CASSHTRGLGGNTIYF.

CDR3 sequence: CASSYARQDGYTF. The DNA for the CDR3 is TGTGCCAGCAGTTACGCAAGACAGGATGGCTACACCTTC. This chain uses TRBV6-5 with TRBJ1-2, with D perhaps matching TRBD1 (6 bases). This CDR3 has 13 amino acids. Looked up from germline, CDR1 is MNHEY and CDR2 is SVGAGI. The V and J ends lost 2 bases and 6 bases respectively, with 10 bases between them.

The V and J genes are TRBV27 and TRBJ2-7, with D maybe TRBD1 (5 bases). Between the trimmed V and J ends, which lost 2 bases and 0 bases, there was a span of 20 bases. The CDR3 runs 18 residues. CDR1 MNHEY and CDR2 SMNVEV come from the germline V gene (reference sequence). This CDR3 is CASSLIGSSTVNSYEQYF. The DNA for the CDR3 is TGTGCCAGCAGTTTAATCGGCTCCTCGACAGTTAACTCCTACGAGCAGTACTTC.

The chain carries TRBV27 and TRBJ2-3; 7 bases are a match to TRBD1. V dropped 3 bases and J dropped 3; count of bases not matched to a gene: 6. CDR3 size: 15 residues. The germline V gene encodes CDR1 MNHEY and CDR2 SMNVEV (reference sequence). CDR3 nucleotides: TGTGCCAGCAGTTTTATCAGGGGGATGACAGATACGCAGTATTTT. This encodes CASSFIRGMTDTQYF.

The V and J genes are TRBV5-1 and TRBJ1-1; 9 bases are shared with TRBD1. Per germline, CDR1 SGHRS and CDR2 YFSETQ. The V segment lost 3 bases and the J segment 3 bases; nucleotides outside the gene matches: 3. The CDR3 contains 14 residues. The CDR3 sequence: CASSYGQGYTEAFF. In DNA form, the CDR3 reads TGCGCCAGCAGCTACGGACAGGGGTACACTGAAGCTTTCTTT.

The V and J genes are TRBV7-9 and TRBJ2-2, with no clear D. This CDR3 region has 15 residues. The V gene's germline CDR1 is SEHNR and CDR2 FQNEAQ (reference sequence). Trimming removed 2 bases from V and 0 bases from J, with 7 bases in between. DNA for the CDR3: TGTGCCAGCAGCTTACGGCTAGCGAACACCGGGGAGCTGTTTTTT. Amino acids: CASSLRLANTGELFF. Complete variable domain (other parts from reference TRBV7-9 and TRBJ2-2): DTGVSQNPRHKITKRGQNVTFRCDPISEHNRLYWYRQTLGQGPEFLTYFQNEAQLEKSRLLSDRFSAERPKGSFSTLEIQRTEQGDSAMYLCASSLRLANTGELFFGEGSRLTVL.

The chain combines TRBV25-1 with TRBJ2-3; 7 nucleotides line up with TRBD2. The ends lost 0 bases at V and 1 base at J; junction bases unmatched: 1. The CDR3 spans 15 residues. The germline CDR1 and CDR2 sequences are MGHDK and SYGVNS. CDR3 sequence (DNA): TGTGCCAGCAGTGAATATGGACTAGGCACAGATACGCAGTATTTT. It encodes CASSEYGLGTDTQYF.

CDR3 sequence reads: CAWSVGGFSTEAFF. The CDR3 DNA reads as TGTGCCTGGAGTGTAGGCGGCTTTAGCACTGAAGCTTTCTTT. The chain uses TRBV30 and TRBJ1-1; unclear D gene. The ends were cut back, 0 bases at V and 4 bases at J, with 12 bases in the middle. Germline V lookup: CDR1 GTSNPN, CDR2 SVGIG (reference sequence). This CDR3 is 14 amino acids long.